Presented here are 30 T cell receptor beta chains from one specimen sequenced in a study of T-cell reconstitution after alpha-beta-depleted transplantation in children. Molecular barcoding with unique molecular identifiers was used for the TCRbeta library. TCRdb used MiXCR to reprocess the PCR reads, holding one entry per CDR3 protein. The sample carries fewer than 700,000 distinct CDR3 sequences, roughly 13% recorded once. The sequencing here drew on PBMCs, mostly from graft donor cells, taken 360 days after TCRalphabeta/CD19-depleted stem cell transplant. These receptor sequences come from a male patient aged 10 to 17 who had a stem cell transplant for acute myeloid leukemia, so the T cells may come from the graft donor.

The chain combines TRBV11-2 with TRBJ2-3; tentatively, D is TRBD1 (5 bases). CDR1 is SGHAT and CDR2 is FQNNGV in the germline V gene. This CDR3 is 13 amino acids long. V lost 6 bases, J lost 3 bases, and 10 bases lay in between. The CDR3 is CASSARQTDTQYF. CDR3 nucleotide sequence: TGTGCCAGCAGTGCCCGACAGACAGATACGCAGTATTTT.

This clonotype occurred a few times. The CDR3 sequence: CASSDGQNRHPSTDTQYF. The CDR3 nucleotides read TGTGCCAGCAGTGACGGACAGAACAGACACCCTAGCACAGATACGCAGTATTTT. The genes are TRBV3-1 and TRBJ2-3; TRBD1 is a possible D gene (6 bases). Germline V gene lookup returns CDR1 LGHDT and CDR2 YNNKEL (reference sequence). The V gene lost 6 bases and the J gene lost 0 bases, with 22 bases spanning the gap. The CDR3 contains 18 residues.

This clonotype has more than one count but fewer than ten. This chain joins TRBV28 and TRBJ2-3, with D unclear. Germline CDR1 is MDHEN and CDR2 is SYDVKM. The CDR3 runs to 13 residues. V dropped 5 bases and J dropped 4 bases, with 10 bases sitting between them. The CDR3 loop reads CASSDTVADTQYF. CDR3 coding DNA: TGTGCCAGCAGTGACACGGTAGCAGATACGCAGTATTTT.

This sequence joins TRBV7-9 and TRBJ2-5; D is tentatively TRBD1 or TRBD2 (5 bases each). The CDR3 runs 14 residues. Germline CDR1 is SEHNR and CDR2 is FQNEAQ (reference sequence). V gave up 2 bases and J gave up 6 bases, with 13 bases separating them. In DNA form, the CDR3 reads TGTGCCAGCAGCTTATCAAGAGGGGTGAAGACCCAGTACTTC. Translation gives CASSLSRGVKTQYF.

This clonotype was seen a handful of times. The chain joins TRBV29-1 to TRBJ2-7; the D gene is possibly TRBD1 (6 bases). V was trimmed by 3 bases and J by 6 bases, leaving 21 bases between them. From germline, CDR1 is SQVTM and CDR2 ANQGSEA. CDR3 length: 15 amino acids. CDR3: CSVESHGRGVGEQYF. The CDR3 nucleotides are TGCAGCGTTGAGAGTCACGGCAGGGGAGTTGGCGAGCAGTACTTC.

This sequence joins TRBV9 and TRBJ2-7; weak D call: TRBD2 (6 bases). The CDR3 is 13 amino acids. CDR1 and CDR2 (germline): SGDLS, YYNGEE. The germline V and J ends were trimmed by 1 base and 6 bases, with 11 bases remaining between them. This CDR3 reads CASSVRDGSEQYF. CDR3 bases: TGTGCCAGCAGCGTAAGGGACGGGAGCGAGCAGTACTTC. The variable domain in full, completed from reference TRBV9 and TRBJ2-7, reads DSGVTQTPKHLITATGQRVTLRCSPRSGDLSVYWYQQSLDQGLQFLIQYYNGEERAKGNILERFSAQQFPDLHSELNLSSLELGDSALYFCASSVRDGSEQYFGPGTRLTVT.

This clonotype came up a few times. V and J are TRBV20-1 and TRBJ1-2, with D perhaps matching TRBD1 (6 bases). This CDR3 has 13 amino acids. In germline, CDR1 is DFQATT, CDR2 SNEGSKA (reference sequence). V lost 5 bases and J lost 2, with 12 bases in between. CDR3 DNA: TGCAGTGCTGCTACAGGGTCCAACTATGGCTACACCTTC. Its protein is CSAATGSNYGYTF.

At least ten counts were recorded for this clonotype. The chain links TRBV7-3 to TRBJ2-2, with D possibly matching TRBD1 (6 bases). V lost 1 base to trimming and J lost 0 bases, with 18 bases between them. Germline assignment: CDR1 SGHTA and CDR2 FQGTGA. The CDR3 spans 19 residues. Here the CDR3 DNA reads TGTGCCAGCAGCTTAAGATGGAGGTCAGGGGTACCGAACACCGGGGAGCTGTTTTTT. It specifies CASSLRWRSGVPNTGELFF.

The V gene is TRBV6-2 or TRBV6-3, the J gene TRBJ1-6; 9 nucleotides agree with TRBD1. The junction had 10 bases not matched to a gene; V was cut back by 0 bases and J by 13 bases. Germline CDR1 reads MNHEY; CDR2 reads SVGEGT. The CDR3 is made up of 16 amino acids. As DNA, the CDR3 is TGTGCCAGCAGTTACTCGAGCACAGGGGGCCTTATCCCCCTCCACTTT. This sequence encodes CASSYSSTGGLIPLHF.

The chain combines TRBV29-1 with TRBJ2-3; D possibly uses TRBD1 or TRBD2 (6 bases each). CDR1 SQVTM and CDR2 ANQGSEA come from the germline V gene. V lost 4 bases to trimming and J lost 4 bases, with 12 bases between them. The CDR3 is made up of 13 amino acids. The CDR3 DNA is TGCAGCGTTGGGGGGGCGGTAGCAGATACGCAGTATTTT. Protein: CSVGGAVADTQYF.

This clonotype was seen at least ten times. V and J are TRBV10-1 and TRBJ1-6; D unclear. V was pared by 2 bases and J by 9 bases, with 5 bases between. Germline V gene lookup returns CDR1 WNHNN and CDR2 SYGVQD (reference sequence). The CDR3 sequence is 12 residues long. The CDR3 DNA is TGCGCCAGCAGTGAGGGGAGTTCACCCCTCCACTTT. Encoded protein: CASSEGSSPLHF.

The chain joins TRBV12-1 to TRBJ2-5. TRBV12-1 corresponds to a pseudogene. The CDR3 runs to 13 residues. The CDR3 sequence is CARGFSSQETQYF. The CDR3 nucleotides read TGTGCCAGGGGCTTTTCCAGCCAAGAGACCCAGTACTTC.

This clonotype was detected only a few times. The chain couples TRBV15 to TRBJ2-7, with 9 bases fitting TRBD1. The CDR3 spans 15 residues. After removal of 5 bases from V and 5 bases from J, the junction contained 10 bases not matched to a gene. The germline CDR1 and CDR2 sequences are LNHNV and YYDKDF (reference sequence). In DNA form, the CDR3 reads TGTGCCACCAGCCTCCTAGCCTGGACAGGGGACGAGCAGTACTTC. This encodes CATSLLAWTGDEQYF.

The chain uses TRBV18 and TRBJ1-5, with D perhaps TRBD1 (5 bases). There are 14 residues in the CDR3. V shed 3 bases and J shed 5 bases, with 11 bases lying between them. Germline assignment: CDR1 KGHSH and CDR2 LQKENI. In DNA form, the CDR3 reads TGTGCCAGCTCACCTGCGCAGGGTGATCAGCCCCAGCATTTT. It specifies CASSPAQGDQPQHF.

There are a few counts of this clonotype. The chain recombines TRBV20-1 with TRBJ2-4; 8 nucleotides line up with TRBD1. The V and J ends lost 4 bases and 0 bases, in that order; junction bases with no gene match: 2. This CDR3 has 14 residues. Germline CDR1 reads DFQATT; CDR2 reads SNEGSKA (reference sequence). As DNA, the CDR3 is TGCAGTGCTAAGGACAGGGTAGCCAAAAACATTCAGTACTTC. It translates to CSAKDRVAKNIQYF.

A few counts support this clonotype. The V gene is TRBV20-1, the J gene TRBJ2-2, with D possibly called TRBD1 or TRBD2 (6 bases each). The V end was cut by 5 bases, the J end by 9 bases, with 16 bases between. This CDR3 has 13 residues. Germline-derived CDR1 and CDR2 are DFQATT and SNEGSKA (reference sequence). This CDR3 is CSAPEGGHRELFF. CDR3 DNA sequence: TGCAGTGCTCCAGAGGGGGGCCACCGGGAGCTGTTTTTT.

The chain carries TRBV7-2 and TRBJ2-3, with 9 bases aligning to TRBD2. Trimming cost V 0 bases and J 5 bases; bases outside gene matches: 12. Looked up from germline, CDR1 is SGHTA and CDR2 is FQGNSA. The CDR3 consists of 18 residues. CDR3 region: CASSLARAGGPIGDTQYF. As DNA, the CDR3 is TGTGCCAGCAGCTTAGCGCGGGCGGGAGGGCCAATCGGAGATACGCAGTATTTT.

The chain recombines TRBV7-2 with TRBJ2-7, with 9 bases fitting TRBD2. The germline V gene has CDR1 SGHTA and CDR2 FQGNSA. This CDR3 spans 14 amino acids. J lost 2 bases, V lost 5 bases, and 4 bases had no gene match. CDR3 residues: CASSPLAGTYEQYF. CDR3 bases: TGTGCCAGCAGCCCCCTAGCGGGGACCTACGAGCAGTACTTC.

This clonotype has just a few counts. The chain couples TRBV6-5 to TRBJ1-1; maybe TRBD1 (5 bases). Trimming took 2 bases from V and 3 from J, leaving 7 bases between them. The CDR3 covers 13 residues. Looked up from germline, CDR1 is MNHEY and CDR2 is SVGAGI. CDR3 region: CASSYDSYTEAFF. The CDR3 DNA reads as TGTGCCAGCAGTTACGACAGCTACACTGAAGCTTTCTTT.

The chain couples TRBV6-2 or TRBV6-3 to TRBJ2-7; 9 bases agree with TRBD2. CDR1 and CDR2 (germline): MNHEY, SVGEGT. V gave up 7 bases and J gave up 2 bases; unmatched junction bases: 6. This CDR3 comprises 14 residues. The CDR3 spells CASKVAGVTYEQYF. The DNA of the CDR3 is TGTGCCAGCAAAGTAGCGGGAGTTACCTACGAGCAGTACTTC.

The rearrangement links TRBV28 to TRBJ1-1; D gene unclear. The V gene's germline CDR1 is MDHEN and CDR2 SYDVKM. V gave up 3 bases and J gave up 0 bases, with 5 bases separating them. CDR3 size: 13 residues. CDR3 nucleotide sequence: TGTGCCAGCAGTTTCGTTATGAACACTGAAGCTTTCTTT. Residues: CASSFVMNTEAFF.

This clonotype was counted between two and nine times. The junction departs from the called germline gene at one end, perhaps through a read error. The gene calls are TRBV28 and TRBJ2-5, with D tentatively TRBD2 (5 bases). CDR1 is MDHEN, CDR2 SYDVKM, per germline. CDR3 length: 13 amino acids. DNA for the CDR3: TGTGCCAGCAGTCCGGACCCCGGGGAGAGCCAGTACTTC. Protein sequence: CASSPDPGESQYF.

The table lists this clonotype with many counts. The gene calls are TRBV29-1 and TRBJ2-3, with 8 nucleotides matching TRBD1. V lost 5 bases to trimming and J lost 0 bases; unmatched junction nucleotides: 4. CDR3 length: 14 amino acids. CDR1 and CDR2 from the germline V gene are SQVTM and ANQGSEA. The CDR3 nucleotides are TGCAGCGTTTTGGGACAGGCGAGCACAGATACGCAGTATTTT. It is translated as CSVLGQASTDTQYF.

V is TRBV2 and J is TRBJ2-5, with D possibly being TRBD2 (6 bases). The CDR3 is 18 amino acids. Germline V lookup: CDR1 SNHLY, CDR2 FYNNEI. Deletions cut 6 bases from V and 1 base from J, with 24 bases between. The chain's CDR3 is CASRLGGGAKQRQETQYF. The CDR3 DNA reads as TGTGCCAGCAGGCTCGGGGGAGGAGCCAAGCAGCGCCAAGAGACCCAGTACTTC.

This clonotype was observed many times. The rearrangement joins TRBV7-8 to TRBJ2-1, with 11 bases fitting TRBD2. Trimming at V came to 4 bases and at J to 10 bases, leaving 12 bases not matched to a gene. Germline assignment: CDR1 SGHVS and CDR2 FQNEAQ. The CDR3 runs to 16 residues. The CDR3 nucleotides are TGTGCCAGCAGCTCCCGAGTAGCGGGAGGGGGTGGGGAGCAGTTCTTC. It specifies CASSSRVAGGGGEQFF.

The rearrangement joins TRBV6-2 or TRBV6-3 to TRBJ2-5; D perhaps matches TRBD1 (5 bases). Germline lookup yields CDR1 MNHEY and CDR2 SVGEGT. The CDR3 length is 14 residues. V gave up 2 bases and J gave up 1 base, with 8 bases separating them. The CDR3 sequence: CASSYVRVQETQYF. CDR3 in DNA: TGTGCCAGCAGTTACGTCAGGGTCCAAGAGACCCAGTACTTC.

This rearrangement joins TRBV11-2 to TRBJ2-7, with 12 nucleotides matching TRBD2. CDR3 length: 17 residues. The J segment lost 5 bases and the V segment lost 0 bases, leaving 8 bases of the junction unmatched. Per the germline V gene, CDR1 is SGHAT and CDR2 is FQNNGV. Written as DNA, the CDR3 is TGTGCCAGCAGCTTAGACCCGCGACTAGCGGGAGACAACGAGCAGTACTTC. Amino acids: CASSLDPRLAGDNEQYF.

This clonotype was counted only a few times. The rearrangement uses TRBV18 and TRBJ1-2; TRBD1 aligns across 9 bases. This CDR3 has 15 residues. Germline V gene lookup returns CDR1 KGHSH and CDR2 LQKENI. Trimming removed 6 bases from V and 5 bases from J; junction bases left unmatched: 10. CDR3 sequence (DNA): TGTGCCAGCTCGGCGGGACAGGGCCTTGGATATGGCTACACCTTC. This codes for CASSAGQGLGYGYTF.

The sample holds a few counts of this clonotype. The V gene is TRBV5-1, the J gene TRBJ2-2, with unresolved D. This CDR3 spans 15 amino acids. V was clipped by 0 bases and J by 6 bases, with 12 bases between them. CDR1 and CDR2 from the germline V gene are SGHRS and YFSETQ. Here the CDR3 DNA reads TGCGCCAGCAGCTTGGCCGTGATCTCATCCGGGGAGCTGTTTTTT. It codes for CASSLAVISSGELFF.

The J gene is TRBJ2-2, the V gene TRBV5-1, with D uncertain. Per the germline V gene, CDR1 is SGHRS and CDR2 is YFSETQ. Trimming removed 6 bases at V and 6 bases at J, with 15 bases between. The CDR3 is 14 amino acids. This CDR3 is CASIPTTAPGELFF. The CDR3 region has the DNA TGCGCCAGCATCCCTACTACCGCACCCGGGGAGCTGTTTTTT.